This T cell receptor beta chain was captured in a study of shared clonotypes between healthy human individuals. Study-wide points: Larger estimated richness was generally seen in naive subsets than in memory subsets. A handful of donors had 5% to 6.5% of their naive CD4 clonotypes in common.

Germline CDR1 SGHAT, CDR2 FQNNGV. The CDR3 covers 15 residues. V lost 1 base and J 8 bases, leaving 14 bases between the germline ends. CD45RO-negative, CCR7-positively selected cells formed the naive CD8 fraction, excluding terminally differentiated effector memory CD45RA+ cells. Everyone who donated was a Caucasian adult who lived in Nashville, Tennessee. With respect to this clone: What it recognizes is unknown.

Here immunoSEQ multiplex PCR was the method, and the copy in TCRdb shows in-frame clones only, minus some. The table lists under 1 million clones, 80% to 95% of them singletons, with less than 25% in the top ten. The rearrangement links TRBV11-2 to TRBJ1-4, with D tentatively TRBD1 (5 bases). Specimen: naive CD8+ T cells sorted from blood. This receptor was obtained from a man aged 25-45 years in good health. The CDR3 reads CASSLGPGLEEKLFF. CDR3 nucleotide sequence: TGTGCCAGCAGCTTAGGCCCAGGGTTAGAGGAAAAACTGTTTTTT.